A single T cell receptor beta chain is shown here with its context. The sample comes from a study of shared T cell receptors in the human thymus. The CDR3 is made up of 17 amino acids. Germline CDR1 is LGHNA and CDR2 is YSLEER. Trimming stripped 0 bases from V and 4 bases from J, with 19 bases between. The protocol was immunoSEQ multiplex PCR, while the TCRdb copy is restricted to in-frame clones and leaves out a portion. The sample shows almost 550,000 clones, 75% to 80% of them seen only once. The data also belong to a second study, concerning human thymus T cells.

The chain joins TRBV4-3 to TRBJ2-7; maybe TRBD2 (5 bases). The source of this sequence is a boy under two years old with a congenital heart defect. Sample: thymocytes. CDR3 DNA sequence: TGCGCCAGCAGCCAAGAGCGGGCTGGGCCCCCTCATTACGAGCAGTACTTC. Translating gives CASSQERAGPPHYEQYF.